This TCR beta chain was retrieved from a study of beta chain features in type 1 diabetes. The sequenced template was cDNA made from the entire isolated RNA. The repertoire was sequenced with immunoSEQ multiplex PCR; TCRdb's copy has only in-frame clones and lacks some. The table records 60,000 to 75,000 clones, roughly 60% of them present only once. Input material: Tregs from blood. The TCR comes from a woman under 30 in good health.

The CDR3 here is CASSSPSRDEQYF. The CDR3, as DNA: TGCGCCAGCAGTAGCCCGAGCCGGGACGAGCAGTACTTC. The gene calls are TRBV10-2 and TRBJ2-7; D not certain. Trimming stripped 5 bases from V and 5 bases from J, with 13 bases between. The length of the CDR3 is 13 residues. CDR1 and CDR2 (germline): WSHSY, SAAADI.